The T cell receptor (beta chain) under discussion was sequenced for a study of blood T cell repertoires in COVID-19. This clone was seen only once. Trimming left V 3 bases short and J 0 bases short, with 8 bases between. The germline V gene has CDR1 ENHRY and CDR2 SYGVKD. This CDR3 is 14 amino acids long. Generated by immunoSEQ multiplex PCR, the TCRdb table keeps only in-frame clones and is missing some. The repertoire holds 410,000 or so clones, with about 88% as singletons. Material for sequencing was peripheral blood. The chain combines TRBV10-3 with TRBJ1-2, with unresolved D. The clonotype was recovered from a woman aged 40 to 49 with COVID-19, enrolled during active disease. CDR3 sequence (DNA): TGTGCCATCAGTGAAATCCCAGCTAACTATGGCTACACCTTC. Its translation: CAISEIPANYGYTF.